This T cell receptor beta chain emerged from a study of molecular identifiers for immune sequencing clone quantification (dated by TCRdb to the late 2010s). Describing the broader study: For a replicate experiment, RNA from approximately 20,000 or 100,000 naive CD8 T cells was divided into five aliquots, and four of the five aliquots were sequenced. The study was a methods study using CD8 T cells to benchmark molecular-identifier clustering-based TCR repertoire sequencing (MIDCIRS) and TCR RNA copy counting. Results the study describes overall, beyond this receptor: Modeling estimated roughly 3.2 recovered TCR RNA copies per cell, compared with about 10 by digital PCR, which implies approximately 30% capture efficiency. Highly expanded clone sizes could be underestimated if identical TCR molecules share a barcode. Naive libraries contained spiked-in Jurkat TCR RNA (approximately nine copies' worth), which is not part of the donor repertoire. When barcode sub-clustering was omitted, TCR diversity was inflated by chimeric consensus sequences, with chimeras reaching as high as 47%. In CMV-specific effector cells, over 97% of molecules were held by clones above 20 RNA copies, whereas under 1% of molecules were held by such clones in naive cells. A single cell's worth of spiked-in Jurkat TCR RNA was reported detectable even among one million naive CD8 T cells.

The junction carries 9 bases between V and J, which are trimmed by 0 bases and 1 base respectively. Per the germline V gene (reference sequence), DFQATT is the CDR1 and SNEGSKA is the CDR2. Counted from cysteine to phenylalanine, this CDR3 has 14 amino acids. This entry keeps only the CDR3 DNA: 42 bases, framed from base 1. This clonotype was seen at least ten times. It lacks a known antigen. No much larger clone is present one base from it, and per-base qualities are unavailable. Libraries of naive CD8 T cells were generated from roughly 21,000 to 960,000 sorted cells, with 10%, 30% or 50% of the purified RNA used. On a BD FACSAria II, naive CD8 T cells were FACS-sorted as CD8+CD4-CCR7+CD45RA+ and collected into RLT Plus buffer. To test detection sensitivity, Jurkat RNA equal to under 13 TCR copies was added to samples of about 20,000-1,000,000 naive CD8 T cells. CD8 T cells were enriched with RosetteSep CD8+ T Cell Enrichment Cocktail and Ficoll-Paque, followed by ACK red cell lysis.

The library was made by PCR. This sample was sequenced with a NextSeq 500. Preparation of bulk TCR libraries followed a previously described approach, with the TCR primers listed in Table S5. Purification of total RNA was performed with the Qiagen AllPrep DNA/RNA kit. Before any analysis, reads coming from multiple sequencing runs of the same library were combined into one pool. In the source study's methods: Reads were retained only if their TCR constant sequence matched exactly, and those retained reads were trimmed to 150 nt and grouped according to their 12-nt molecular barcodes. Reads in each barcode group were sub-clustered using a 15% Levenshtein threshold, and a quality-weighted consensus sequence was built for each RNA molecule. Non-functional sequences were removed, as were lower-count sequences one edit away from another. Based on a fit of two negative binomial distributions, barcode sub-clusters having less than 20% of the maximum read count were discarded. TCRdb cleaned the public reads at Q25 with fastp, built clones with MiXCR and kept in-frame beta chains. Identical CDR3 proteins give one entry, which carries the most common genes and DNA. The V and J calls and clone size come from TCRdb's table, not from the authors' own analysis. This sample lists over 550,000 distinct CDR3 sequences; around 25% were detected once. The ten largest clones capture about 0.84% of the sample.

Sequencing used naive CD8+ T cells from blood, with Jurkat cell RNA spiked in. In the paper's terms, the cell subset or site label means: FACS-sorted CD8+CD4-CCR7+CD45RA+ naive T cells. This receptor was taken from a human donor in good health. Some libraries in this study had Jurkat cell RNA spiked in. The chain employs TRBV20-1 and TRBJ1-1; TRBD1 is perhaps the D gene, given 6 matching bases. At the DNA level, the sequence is TGCAGTGCTAGAGACGACAGGACGAACACTGAAGCTTTCTTT. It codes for CSARDDRTNTEAFF.